This paragraph reports one TCR beta chain. The target antigen is unknown. The entry originates in a study of cytomegalovirus exposure and HLA in healthy donors. Study-level results: Earlier analysis yielded a pattern in which most TCR beta V segments were productive about 90% or about 30% of the time. Fewer than 200 TCR beta chains were listed as cytomegalovirus-associated.

Primers for the PCR totalled 60 Vbeta and 13 Jbeta. TCRdb's copy holds only in-frame clones and misses some; the assay was immunoSEQ multiplex PCR. This table holds under 200,000 clones, roughly 80% found once. The CDR3 is 15 residues long. Germline CDR1 SNHLY, CDR2 FYNNEI. Trimming removed 4 bases from V and 1 base from J, with 10 bases in between. The receptor's source is a girl between 5 and 17 years old in good health and CMV-seropositive. The sequenced material came from PBMCs. This chain uses TRBV2 with TRBJ2-2, with TRBD1 as a possible D gene (5 bases). CDR3 DNA sequence: TGTGCCAGCAGTGCCCCGACAGAGAACACCGGGGAGCTGTTTTTT. Its translation: CASSAPTENTGELFF. The full variable domain, rest sourced from reference TRBV2 and TRBJ2-2, is EPEVTQTPSHQVTQMGQEVILRCVPISNHLYFYWYRQILGQKVEFLVSFYNNEISEKSEIFDDQFSVERPDGSNFTLKIRSTKLEDSAMYFCASSAPTENTGELFFGEGSRLTVL.